Sequencing of this TCR beta chain was carried out in a study of OX40 agonist ivuxolimab in advanced cancers. About the full investigation: Ivuxolimab was a fully human IgG2 agonistic monoclonal antibody targeting the costimulatory receptor OX40 (CD134). Intravenous ivuxolimab was administered to patients every 2 weeks at six dose levels: 0.01, 0.1, 0.3, 1.5, 3 and 10 mg/kg. Among the 50 to 55 dose-escalation patients, some 20 had hepatocellular carcinoma, 15 melanoma, 9 renal cell carcinoma and 9 head and neck cancer. In the dose-escalation cohort, 82.7% of patients were male, and the mean age was around 60 years, with a range of 23 to 79. Prior anti-PD-1, anti-PD-L1 or anti-CTLA-4 therapy was permitted, and about two fifths of dose-escalation patients had received checkpoint inhibitors. Partial responses were achieved by three dose-escalation patients, of whom one had hepatocellular carcinoma and two had cutaneous melanoma. The point of sequencing TCRbeta in the periphery was to test whether ivuxolimab changed TCR sequence diversity and drove clonal T-cell expansion. The paper describes the monotherapy dose-escalation part (N ≈ 51 patients) of the phase I trial of ivuxolimab.

General study outcomes and caveats: After ivuxolimab, expanded clones were on average more numerous among CD8+ T cells than among CD4+ T cells. Which antigens the clonally expanded peripheral T cells were specific for was not determined. In partial responders in the 0.1-3.0 mg/kg groups, normalized peripheral clonal expansion was found to be among the lowest, especially among CD8+ T cells. Low levels of normalized T-cell clonal expansion were also seen in some patients who did not respond. Clonal expansion of both CD4+ and CD8+ blood T cells was observed from baseline to week 6 at doses 0.1 to 3.0 mg/kg.

As to this clone: The clone's antigen remains unknown. Per-base qualities were not stored, and no clone one base away is much larger.

The cysteine opens and the phenylalanine closes a CDR3 of 15 amino acids. The entry retains the CDR3 DNA only, 45 bases that are in frame from base 1. V is reduced by 6 bases and J by 1 base, leaving a spacing of 13 bases between them. Reading the germline V gene (reference sequence) gives CDR1 SGHAT and CDR2 FQDESV. Genomic DNA was extracted from sorted cells for sequencing of the TCRbeta CDR3 region. TCRbeta CDR3 regions were sequenced using the immunoSEQ Assay. Not all clones reach the TCRdb copy of this immuneACCESS table, which keeps in-frame sequences only. Checked studies attribute under half of the gap to unresolved V genes and leave the rest unexplained. A total of around 63,000 clones appear in this sample, 80% to 90% of them only once. The ten largest clones add up to about 10% of the sample. Patients with a history of autoimmune disease or receiving systemic immunosuppression were excluded from the trial. Peripheral blood for TCR sequencing was collected from all dose cohorts at baseline, on cycle 4 day 1, and on cycle 7 day 1. The samples were drawn from a first-in-human, open-label, multicenter phase I dose-escalation trial of ivuxolimab. Adults with locally advanced or metastatic melanoma, renal cell carcinoma, hepatocellular carcinoma or head and neck squamous cell carcinoma were enrolled in the trial. Before TCR sequencing, CD4+ and CD8+ T cells were separately sorted from peripheral blood.

The chain employs TRBV11-1 and TRBJ2-1, with a tentative D gene TRBD2 over 6 matching bases. This clonotype was sampled from an adult with an advanced solid tumor such as melanoma, head and neck, liver or kidney cancer. The source was CD4+ or CD8+ T cells sorted from blood, collected in a trial of the OX40 agonist ivuxolimab. The nucleotides read TGTGCCAGCAGTCCCTGGGAGGCTTCCTACAATGAGCAGTTCTTC. It translates as CASSPWEASYNEQFF.